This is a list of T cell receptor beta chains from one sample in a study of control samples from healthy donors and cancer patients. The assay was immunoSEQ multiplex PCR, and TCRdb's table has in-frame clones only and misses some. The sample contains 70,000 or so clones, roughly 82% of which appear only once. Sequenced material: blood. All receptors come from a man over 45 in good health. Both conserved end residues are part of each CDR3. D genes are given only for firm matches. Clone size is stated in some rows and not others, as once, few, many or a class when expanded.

CASSSPGLGGFSDTQYF | TGTGCCAGCAGCTCTCCGGGACTAGGGGGGTTTTCAGATACGCAGTATTTT | TRBJ2-3 | - | TRBV7-2 | TRBD2
CASSKHRNTEAFF | TGTGCCAGCAGCAAGCACAGGAACACTGAAGCTTTCTTT | TRBJ1-1 | - | TRBV6-5 | -
CATRLGGISNQPQHF | TGTGCCACCCGGCTCGGAGGAATAAGCAATCAGCCCCAGCATTTT | TRBJ1-5 | - | TRBV19 | -
CASSTGNYGYTF | TGCGCCAGCAGCACAGGGAACTATGGCTACACCTTC | TRBJ1-2 | few | TRBV5-1 | -
CASSQEGDRGKRADYNEQFF | TGCGCCAGCAGCCAAGAAGGGGACAGGGGGAAGCGGGCCGACTACAATGAGCAGTTCTTC | TRBJ2-1 | - | TRBV4-1 | TRBD1
CASSQDVGQAGNTIYF | TGCGCCAGCAGCCAAGATGTAGGACAGGCTGGAAACACCATATATTTT | TRBJ1-3 | - | TRBV4-3 | TRBD1
CASSLNSGRVIGELFF | TGTGCCAGCAGCTTAAATAGCGGGAGAGTTATCGGGGAGCTGTTTTTT | TRBJ2-2 | - | TRBV7-2 | TRBD2
CASGYFTDTQYF | TGTGCTAGTGGTTACTTCACAGATACGCAGTATTTT | TRBJ2-3 | once | TRBV12-5 | -
CASSLTGRAFAGELFF | TGTGCCAGCAGCTTAACCGGGAGGGCCTTCGCCGGGGAGCTGTTTTTT | TRBJ2-2 | - | TRBV7-3 | TRBD2
CAWRARTSGSRNEQFF | TGTGCCTGGAGGGCAAGGACTAGCGGGAGTCGGAATGAGCAGTTCTTC | TRBJ2-1 | - | TRBV30 | TRBD2
CASSLAGDGSDTQYF | TGCGCCAGCAGCTTGGCGGGAGATGGGTCAGATACGCAGTATTTT | TRBJ2-3 | once | TRBV5-1 | -
CASSPRDRAYEQYF | TGTGCCAGCTCACCCCGGGACAGGGCTTACGAGCAGTACTTC | TRBJ2-7 | once | TRBV18 | TRBD1
CASSLVYGRGSNEQYF | TGTGCCAGCAGCTTAGTGTACGGCAGGGGGTCCAACGAGCAGTACTTC | TRBJ2-7 | - | TRBV7-6 | TRBD1
CASSQPLAGSYEQYF | TGCGCCAGCAGCCAGCCCCTAGCGGGGTCCTACGAGCAGTACTTC | TRBJ2-7 | - | TRBV4-1 | TRBD2
CASSRDLNSPLHF | TGCGCCAGCAGCCGGGATCTGAATTCACCCCTCCACTTT | TRBJ1-6 | - | TRBV4-1 | -
CAISERGSNEKLFF | TGTGCCATCAGTGAGAGGGGGTCTAATGAAAAACTGTTTTTT | TRBJ1-4 | once | TRBV10-3 | -
CATSGLGNQPQHF | TGTGCCACCTCCGGACTGGGAAATCAGCCCCAGCATTTT | TRBJ1-5 | few | TRBV24-1 | -
CASSPQGTEAFF | TGTGCCAGCAGTCCCCAGGGGACTGAAGCTTTCTTT | TRBJ1-1 | once | TRBV3-1/TRBV3-2 | -
CASREDRPTNEKLFF | TGTGCCAGCAGGGAGGACAGGCCAACTAATGAAAAACTGTTTTTT | TRBJ1-4 | - | TRBV28 | TRBD1
CASSPNRDQPQHF | TGTGCCAGCTCACCCAACAGGGATCAGCCCCAGCATTTT | TRBJ1-5 | - | TRBV18 | -
CASGRNEQFF | TGTGCCAGTGGAAGGAATGAGCAGTTCTTC | TRBJ2-1 | - | TRBV7-2 | -
CASRPQTQGISGNTIYF | TGTGCCAGCAGGCCCCAAACACAGGGCATCTCTGGAAACACCATATATTTT | TRBJ1-3 | - | TRBV7-9 | -
CASSYATGGAEQFF | TGTGCCAGCAGTTACGCTACAGGGGGTGCTGAGCAGTTCTTC | TRBJ2-1 | - | TRBV6-2/TRBV6-3 | TRBD1
CASKPIAGQETQYF | TGTGCCAGCAAACCAATAGCGGGCCAAGAGACCCAGTACTTC | TRBJ2-5 | - | TRBV25-1 | TRBD2
CASRLTGFETQYF | TGTGCCAGCAGATTGACAGGTTTCGAGACCCAGTACTTC | TRBJ2-5 | once | TRBV5-6 | -
CASSPAWGGSDIQYF | TGTGCCAGCTCACCCGCCTGGGGGGGTAGTGACATTCAGTACTTC | TRBJ2-4 | - | TRBV18 | TRBD2
CASSQESVLSTDTQYF | TGCGCCAGCAGCCAAGAATCGGTTCTGAGCACAGATACGCAGTATTTT | TRBJ2-3 | - | TRBV4-1 | -
CASSKASSGGYGYTF | TGTGCCAGCAGCAAAGCCAGCAGCGGAGGATATGGCTACACCTTC | TRBJ1-2 | - | TRBV21-1 | -
CASSSSYEQYF | TGTGCCAGCAGCTCTTCCTACGAGCAGTACTTC | TRBJ2-7 | - | TRBV5-4 | -
CASSYGSVAGDYNEQFF | TGTGCCAGCAGTTACGGATCCGTAGCGGGAGACTACAATGAGCAGTTCTTC | TRBJ2-1 | - | TRBV6-2/TRBV6-3 | TRBD2
CASTGPDPDTQYF | TGTGCCAGTACGGGACCGGACCCAGATACGCAGTATTTT | TRBJ2-3 | - | TRBV19 | -
CASSYFVSGLRNSPLHF | TGTGCCAGCAGTTACTTCGTCTCCGGCCTGAGGAACTCACCCCTCCACTTT | TRBJ1-6 | few | TRBV6-2/TRBV6-3 | -
CASSFTGNQPQHF | TGTGCCAGCAGCTTTACAGGCAATCAGCCCCAGCATTTT | TRBJ1-5 | few | TRBV7-9 | -
CASSQVGGQGSEQYF | TGTGCCAGCAGCCAAGTGGGGGGACAGGGTTCCGAGCAGTACTTC | TRBJ2-7 | - | TRBV3-1/TRBV3-2 | TRBD1
CSASSVAKNIQYF | TGCAGTGCAAGTTCGGTAGCCAAAAACATTCAGTACTTC | TRBJ2-4 | - | TRBV20-1 | -
CASLAGGVQYF | TGTGCCAGCCTTGCGGGGGGAGTGCAGTACTTC | TRBJ2-7 | - | TRBV12-3/TRBV12-4 | TRBD2
CASSLGLAVSGELFF | TGCGCCAGCAGCCTGGGACTAGCGGTTTCCGGGGAGCTGTTTTTT | TRBJ2-2 | - | TRBV5-1 | TRBD2
CASSFGSKETQYF | TGCGCCAGCAGCTTCGGCAGCAAAGAGACCCAGTACTTC | TRBJ2-5 | - | TRBV5-1 | -
CASSSGLTSYGYTF | TGCGCCAGCAGCTCCGGTCTAACCAGCTATGGCTACACCTTC | TRBJ1-2 | - | TRBV4-3 | -
CASSLRTPGTENNSPLHF | TGCGCCAGCAGCTTGAGGACCCCCGGGACAGAAAATAATTCACCCCTCCACTTT | TRBJ1-6 | once | TRBV5-1 | TRBD1
CASSVESTGRGYTF | TGTGCCAGCAGCGTAGAGTCGACAGGGCGTGGCTACACCTTC | TRBJ1-2 | - | TRBV9 | TRBD1
CATSDPGKNTGELFF | TGTGCCACCAGTGATCCGGGCAAGAACACCGGGGAGCTGTTTTTT | TRBJ2-2 | few | TRBV24-1 | -
CATIGGGQGDEAFF | TGTGCCACCATTGGGGGGGGACAGGGGGACGAAGCTTTCTTT | TRBJ1-1 | - | TRBV24-1 | TRBD1
CASSLEGSGYSNQPQHF | TGTGCCAGCAGCTTAGAGGGTTCAGGGTATAGCAATCAGCCCCAGCATTTT | TRBJ1-5 | - | TRBV7-6 | -
CASRPGTQETQYF | TGTGCCAGCAGACCAGGAACACAAGAGACCCAGTACTTC | TRBJ2-5 | - | TRBV27 | -
CASSIGPGADNQPQHF | TGTGCCAGTAGTATTGGTCCGGGGGCCGACAATCAGCCCCAGCATTTT | TRBJ1-5 | - | TRBV19 | -
CASSPAEKGNTIYF | TGTGCCAGCAGTCCGGCAGAAAAGGGAAACACCATATATTTT | TRBJ1-3 | - | TRBV6-5 | -
CASSQGSTSGKDEQYF | TGTGCCAGCAGCCAAGGGTCGACTAGCGGGAAGGACGAGCAGTACTTC | TRBJ2-7 | - | TRBV3-1/TRBV3-2 | TRBD2